This TCR beta chain came from a study of cytomegalovirus exposure and HLA in healthy donors. Background on the study: The approximately 120 validation repertoires, a later analysis reported, used the same platform as the roughly 660 repertoires from the first cohort. Regarding the study as a whole: Under in vitro conditions, three CMV-associated chains were confirmed as specific for CMV antigens.

The CDR3 sequence is 16 residues long. Germline V lookup: CDR1 LNHDA, CDR2 SQIVND (reference sequence). The V gene end was trimmed by 6 bases and the J gene end by 5 bases; junction bases not matched to a gene: 12. TCRdb's copy holds only in-frame clones and misses some; the assay was immunoSEQ multiplex PCR. The repertoire consists of some 54,000 clones, with 75% to 95% occurring once and the leading ten covering over 3%. Turning to this clone: Its antigen is not known.

The sequencing sample was made of PBMCs. This TCR was recovered from a man between 18 and 29 years old in good health and CMV-seronegative. The chain carries TRBV19 and TRBJ2-3; TRBD2 matches 9 bases. The DNA for the CDR3 is TGTGCCAGTAGAGGCCCCAGCGGGAGGAAGGGAGATACGCAGTATTTT. Its translation is CASRGPSGRKGDTQYF.